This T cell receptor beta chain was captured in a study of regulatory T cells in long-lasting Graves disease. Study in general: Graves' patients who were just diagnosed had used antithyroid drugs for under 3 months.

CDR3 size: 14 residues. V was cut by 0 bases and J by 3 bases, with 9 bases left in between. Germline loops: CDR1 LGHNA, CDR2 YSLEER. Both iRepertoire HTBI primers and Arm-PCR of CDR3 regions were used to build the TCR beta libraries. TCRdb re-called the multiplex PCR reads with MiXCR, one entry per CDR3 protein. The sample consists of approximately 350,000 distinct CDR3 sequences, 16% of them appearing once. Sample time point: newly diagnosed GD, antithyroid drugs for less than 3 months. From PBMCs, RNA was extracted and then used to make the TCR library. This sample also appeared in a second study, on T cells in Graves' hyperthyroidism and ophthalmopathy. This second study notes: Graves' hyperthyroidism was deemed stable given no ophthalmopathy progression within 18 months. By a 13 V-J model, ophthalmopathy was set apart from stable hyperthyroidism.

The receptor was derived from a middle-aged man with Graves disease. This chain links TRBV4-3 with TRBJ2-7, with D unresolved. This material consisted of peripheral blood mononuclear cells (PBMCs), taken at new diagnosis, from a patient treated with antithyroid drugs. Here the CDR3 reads CASSQEPRIYEQYF. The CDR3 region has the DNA TGCGCCAGCAGCCAAGAACCGCGCATCTACGAGCAGTACTTC.